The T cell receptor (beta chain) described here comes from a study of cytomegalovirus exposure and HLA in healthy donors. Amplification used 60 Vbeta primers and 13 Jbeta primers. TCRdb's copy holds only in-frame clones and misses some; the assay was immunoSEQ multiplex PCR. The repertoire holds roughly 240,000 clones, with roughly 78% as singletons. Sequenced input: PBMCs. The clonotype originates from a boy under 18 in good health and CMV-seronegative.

The CDR3 is CASSLIRGFYGYTF. The CDR3 DNA sequence: TGTGCCAGCAGCTTAATTAGGGGATTCTATGGCTACACCTTC. This chain uses TRBV11-2 with TRBJ1-2; possible D gene TRBD1, 5 bases. The V end was cut by 2 bases, the J end by 4 bases, with 11 bases between. Looked up from germline, CDR1 is SGHAT and CDR2 is FQNNGV. CDR3 length equals 14 residues.